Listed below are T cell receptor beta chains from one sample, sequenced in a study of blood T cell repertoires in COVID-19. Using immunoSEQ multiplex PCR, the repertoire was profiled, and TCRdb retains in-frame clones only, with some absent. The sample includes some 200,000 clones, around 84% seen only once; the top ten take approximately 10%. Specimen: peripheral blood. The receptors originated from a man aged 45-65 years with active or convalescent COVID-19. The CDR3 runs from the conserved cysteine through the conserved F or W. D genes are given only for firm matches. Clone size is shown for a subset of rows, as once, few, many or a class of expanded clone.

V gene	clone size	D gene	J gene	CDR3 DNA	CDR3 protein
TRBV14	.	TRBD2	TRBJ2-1	TGTGCCAGCAGCCCCCATACAGCGGGGAGTGAGCAGTTCTTC	CASSPHTAGSEQFF
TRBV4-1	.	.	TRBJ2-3	TGCGCCAGCAGCCAGCTGGATGGGCCCCCGGCAGATACGCAGTATTTT	CASSQLDGPPADTQYF
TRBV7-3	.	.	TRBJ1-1	TGTGCCAGCAGCTTCAGGATGAACACTGAAGCTTTCTTT	CASSFRMNTEAFF
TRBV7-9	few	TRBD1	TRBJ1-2	TGTGCCAGCAGCTTAGGGACAGGGACTACCTTC	CASSLGTGTTF
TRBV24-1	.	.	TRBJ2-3	TGTGCCACCAGTGATCAATCAGATACGCAGTATTTT	CATSDQSDTQYF
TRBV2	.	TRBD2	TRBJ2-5	TGTGCCAGCAGTGCGGCGGGGGGGGGCCGTGGAGAGACCCAGTACTTC	CASSAAGGGRGETQYF
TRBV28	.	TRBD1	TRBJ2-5	TGTGCCAGCAGCCCAAACAGGGGGCGCCTACCGGGGCAAGAGACCCAGTACTTC	CASSPNRGRLPGQETQYF
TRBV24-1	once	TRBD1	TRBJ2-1	TGTGCCACCAGGGGGACAGTGGTGGATGAGCAGTTCTTC	CATRGTVVDEQFF
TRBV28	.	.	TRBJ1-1	TGTGCCAGCAGCCCTCGCGGGCGGGGGGCGAGCACTGAAGCTTTCTTT	CASSPRGRGASTEAFF
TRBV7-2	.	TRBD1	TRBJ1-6	TGTGCCAGCAGCACTCGGACAGGCAATTCACCCCTCCACTTT	CASSTRTGNSPLHF
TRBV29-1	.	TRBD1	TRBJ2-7	TGCAGCGTTGAATCGGGACAGGGGGTATTCTACGAGCAGTACTTC	CSVESGQGVFYEQYF
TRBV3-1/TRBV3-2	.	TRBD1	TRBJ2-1	TGTGCCAGCAGCATCCGGACAGGGGGCGCGGAAGAGCAGTTCTTC	CASSIRTGGAEEQFF
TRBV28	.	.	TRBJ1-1	TGTGCCAGCAGTGGTGTTGGCTACACTGAAGCTTTCTTT	CASSGVGYTEAFF